Listed here is a single TCR beta chain. This CDR3 has 15 amino acids. Germline assignment: CDR1 SGHRS and CDR2 YFSETQ. The V and J ends lost 0 bases and 2 bases, in that order; junction bases with no gene match: 2. This sample was included in a study of blood T cell repertoires in COVID-19. Libraries were prepared by immunoSEQ multiplex PCR; TCRdb keeps only in-frame clonotypes and omits some of them. The table lists 85,000 to 95,000 clones, about 91% of them singletons. The rearrangement joins TRBV5-1 to TRBJ2-7; TRBD2 agrees at 10 bases. The clonotype originates from a man in his 60s with acute or convalescent COVID-19. The sample taken for sequencing was peripheral blood. The CDR3 nucleotides are TGCGCCAGCAGCTTGGGTCTAGCGGGAGCCTACGAGCAGTACTTC. Its translation is CASSLGLAGAYEQYF.